The 24 T cell receptor beta chains in this list originate from one sample, sequenced in a study of shared clonotypes between healthy human individuals. Generated by immunoSEQ multiplex PCR, the TCRdb table keeps only in-frame clones and is missing some. The sample carries nearly 2 million clones, about 95% recorded once. In the naive CD8 group, cells lacked CD45RO and were positively selected for CCR7, so terminally differentiated effector memory CD45RA+ cells were left out. Material: naive CD8+ T cells sorted from blood. All receptors come from a man between 18 and 35 years old in good health.

This chain uses TRBV2 with TRBJ2-4; the D is unclear. This CDR3 contains 13 residues. The germline V gene has CDR1 SNHLY and CDR2 FYNNEI. Trimming left V 5 bases short and J 3 bases short, with 8 bases between. The CDR3 nucleotides are TGTGCCAGCAGTCTAAGTGGCAAAAACATTCAGTACTTC. It is translated as CASSLSGKNIQYF.

The chain uses TRBV7-9 and TRBJ1-4; D gene uncertain. This CDR3 comprises 12 residues. Trimming left V 8 bases short and J 4 bases short, with 8 bases between. Germline loops: CDR1 SEHNR, CDR2 FQNEAQ (reference sequence). The DNA of the CDR3 is TGTGCCAGCGCCAGCTTTAATGAAAAACTGTTTTTT. Amino acids: CASASFNEKLFF.

As regards this clone: This sample also contains other DNA sequences that code for the same CDR3. The chain has TRBV9 and TRBJ2-7, with D tentatively TRBD1 (7 bases). The V gene lost 1 base and the J gene lost 0 bases, with 11 bases spanning the gap. The germline CDR1 and CDR2 sequences are SGDLS and YYNGEE. There are 15 residues in the CDR3. The CDR3 coding sequence is TGTGCCAGCAGCGTAACGGGGGACAGCTCCTACGAGCAGTACTTC. Protein: CASSVTGDSSYEQYF.

This clone was detected once. The chain recombines TRBV5-8 with TRBJ2-7; 9 bases are a match to TRBD1. The ends lost 5 bases at V and 4 bases at J; junction bases unmatched: 7. Germline V gene sequence: CDR1 SGHTS, CDR2 YDEGEE. CDR3 length: 14 residues. This CDR3 is CASRDGTGSYEQYF. The CDR3 DNA reads TGTGCCAGCAGGGATGGGACAGGGAGTTACGAGCAGTACTTC.

CDR3 nucleotide sequence: TGCGCCAGCAGCCAAAGACTAGCGGGAGGGGGAGGCGCAGATACGCAGTATTTT. Translation gives CASSQRLAGGGGADTQYF. The chain is built from TRBV5-1 and TRBJ2-3; 14 nucleotides agree with TRBD2. The CDR3 contains 18 residues. V lost 4 bases, J lost 4 bases, and 11 bases stayed unmatched. Germline lookup yields CDR1 SGHRS and CDR2 YFSETQ. Looking up the rest from reference TRBV5-1 and TRBJ2-3 gives the full variable domain: KAGVTQTPRYLIKTRGQQVTLSCSPISGHRSVSWYQQTPGQGLQFLFEYFSETQRNKGNFPGRFSGRQFSNSRSEMNVSTLELGDSALYLCASSQRLAGGGGADTQYFGPGTRLTVL.

This rearrangement joins TRBV21-1 to TRBJ2-2; the DNA was not compared with TRBD1, the D call given in the table. TRBV21-1 is a pseudogene segment. There are 18 residues in the CDR3. CDR3 loop: CASSNLDRGQTNTGELFF. For the CDR3, the DNA is TGTGCCAGCAGCAACCTAGACAGGGGGCAGACTAACACCGGGGAGCTGTTTTTT.

The chain links TRBV27 to TRBJ2-1; D may be TRBD2 (7 bases). This CDR3 is 16 amino acids long. Germline lookup yields CDR1 MNHEY and CDR2 SMNVEV (reference sequence). V lost 5 bases and J 5 bases, leaving 19 bases between the germline ends. The CDR3 loop reads CASSPFWEGVHNEQFF. CDR3 coding DNA: TGTGCCAGCAGTCCCTTTTGGGAGGGGGTCCACAATGAGCAGTTCTTC.

This CDR3 is CASTWDSVNSPLHF. CDR3 bases: TGTGCCAGCACCTGGGACAGCGTTAATTCACCCCTCCACTTT. The chain employs TRBV28 and TRBJ1-6; 7 nucleotides match TRBD1. The CDR3 contains 14 residues. Per the germline V gene, CDR1 is MDHEN and CDR2 is SYDVKM. J was trimmed by 6 bases and V by 7 bases; bases with no gene match: 6.

This clone is a singleton in its sample. The same CDR3 can be traced to other DNA sequences in this sample. The gene calls are TRBV4-1 and TRBJ2-7, with 9 nucleotides matching TRBD2. V lost 4 bases to trimming and J lost 3 bases; unmatched junction nucleotides: 1. The CDR3 is 13 amino acids. Germline V gene sequence: CDR1 MGHRA, CDR2 YSYEKL. The CDR3 DNA follows: TGCGCCAGCAGCCTGACTAGCGGCTACGAGCAGTACTTC. This translates into CASSLTSGYEQYF.

This sequence joins TRBV7-2 and TRBJ2-1; 10 nucleotides align to TRBD2. V shed 1 base, J shed 9 bases, and the junction held 6 bases outside the gene matches. The CDR3 length is 15 residues. The germline gives CDR1 SGHTA, CDR2 FQGNSA. CDR3 in amino acids: CASSLGLAGVGEQFF. CDR3 DNA: TGTGCCAGCAGCTTAGGGCTAGCGGGAGTTGGTGAGCAGTTCTTC.

Regarding this clone: This same CDR3 is encoded by further DNA sequences in the sample. The chain carries TRBV6-1 and TRBJ2-5, with D possibly being TRBD2 (6 bases). Trimming removed 6 bases from V and 2 bases from J, with 7 bases in between. From germline, CDR1 is MNHNS and CDR2 SASEGT. CDR3 length: 12 residues. In DNA, the CDR3 is TGTGCCAGCAGGGGACTGCAAGAGACCCAGTACTTC. It is translated as CASRGLQETQYF.

The chain carries TRBV7-2 and TRBJ2-3, with TRBD2 identical over 10 bases. Germline V gene lookup returns CDR1 SGHTA and CDR2 FQGNSA. CDR3 length: 16 residues. V dropped 4 bases and J dropped 6; count of bases not matched to a gene: 10. CDR3 residues: CASSSQRGGLWDTQYF. In nucleotides, the CDR3 is TGTGCCAGCAGCTCACAGCGGGGGGGCCTTTGGGATACGCAGTATTTT.

The genes are TRBV10-3 and TRBJ2-3; TRBD2 is a possible D gene (5 bases). The CDR3 totals 15 residues. Germline assignment: CDR1 ENHRY and CDR2 SYGVKD. V was pared by 3 bases and J by 0 bases, with 10 bases between. The CDR3 sequence is CAISDGESSTDTQYF. The CDR3 DNA is TGTGCCATCAGTGATGGGGAGTCAAGCACAGATACGCAGTATTTT.

The rearrangement joins TRBV7-4 to TRBJ2-2; perhaps TRBD2 as D (7 bases). V lost 4 bases and J 7 bases, leaving 22 bases between the germline ends. This CDR3 contains 17 residues. The germline gives CDR1 SGHVT, CDR2 SQSDAQ. The CDR3 protein is CASSSPGAGEAGGELFF. CDR3 nucleotide sequence: TGTGCCAGCAGCTCCCCGGGGGCGGGAGAAGCGGGCGGGGAGCTGTTTTTT.

Note on this clone: Additional DNA sequences in this sample encode the identical CDR3. The rearrangement uses TRBV2 and TRBJ2-7; 8 nucleotides align to TRBD2. CDR3 length: 13 residues. V gave up 3 bases and J gave up 2 bases; unmatched junction bases: 0. The germline CDR1 and CDR2 sequences are SNHLY and FYNNEI. CDR3: CASSDGGAYEQYF. The DNA of the CDR3 is TGTGCCAGCAGTGACGGGGGGGCCTACGAGCAGTACTTC.

The V call is TRBV27, the J call TRBJ2-1; D gene unclear. The V gene's germline CDR1 is MNHEY and CDR2 SMNVEV (reference sequence). Trimming removed 4 bases at V and 0 bases at J, with 13 bases between. CDR3 size: 16 residues. CDR3 in DNA: TGTGCCAGCAGTTGGGCGGTTTCCTTCTCCTACAATGAGCAGTTCTTC. It encodes CASSWAVSFSYNEQFF.

The CDR3 protein is CASETGGGGNTIYF. In DNA, the CDR3 is TGTGCCAGTGAGACAGGGGGCGGTGGAAACACCATATATTTT. This chain uses TRBV5-6 with TRBJ1-3; 10 bases line up with TRBD1. There are 14 residues in the CDR3. Germline CDR1 is SGHDT and CDR2 is YYEEEE. The trim removed 8 bases at V and 3 bases at J, leaving 5 bases unmatched. Full variable domain (rest looked up from reference TRBV5-6 and TRBJ1-3): DAGVTQSPTHLIKTRGQQVTLRCSPKSGHDTVSWYQQALGQGPQFIFQYYEEEERQRGNFPDRFSGHQFPNYSSELNVNALLLGDSALYLCASETGGGGNTIYFGEGSWLTVV.

This CDR3 reads CAISETRASPSYEQYF. As DNA, the CDR3 is TGTGCCATCAGTGAGACACGGGCCTCACCCTCCTACGAGCAGTACTTC. The chain couples TRBV10-3 to TRBJ2-7; D gene uncertain. Per the germline V gene, CDR1 is ENHRY and CDR2 is SYGVKD. The germline V and J ends were trimmed by 2 bases and 0 bases, with 14 bases remaining between them. The length of the CDR3 is 16 residues.

The gene calls are TRBV5-4 and TRBJ2-7; tentatively, D is TRBD2 (6 bases). The CDR3 spans 14 residues. From germline, CDR1 is SGHNT and CDR2 YYREEE (reference sequence). With 4 bases removed from V and 2 bases from J, the gap between germline ends came to 13 bases. The CDR3 loop reads CASSPGTSAYEQYF. CDR3 sequence (DNA): TGTGCCAGCAGCCCGGGGACTTCTGCCTACGAGCAGTACTTC.

The chain joins TRBV2 to TRBJ2-7; the D is unclear. The V end was cut by 8 bases, the J end by 0 bases, with 14 bases between. Germline loops: CDR1 SNHLY, CDR2 FYNNEI. This CDR3 has 14 amino acids. The CDR3 DNA reads TGTGCCAGCCTTGACAATAGGGTCTCCTACGAGCAGTACTTC. Translated, it gives CASLDNRVSYEQYF.

The CDR3 sequence is CASSSMAGNTIYF. CDR3 coding DNA: TGTGCCAGCAGCTCCATGGCTGGAAACACCATATATTTT. J is TRBJ1-3 and V is TRBV11-2; D not certain. Germline V gene sequence: CDR1 SGHAT, CDR2 FQNNGV. The CDR3 consists of 13 residues. V shed 4 bases and J shed 2 bases, with 6 bases lying between them.

This clone was detected once. This sequence joins TRBV29-1 and TRBJ2-2; D ambiguous. There are 12 residues in the CDR3. Deletions cut 6 bases from V and 1 base from J, with 6 bases between. The V gene's germline CDR1 is SQVTM and CDR2 ANQGSEA. The CDR3 here is CSVLRNTGELFF. CDR3 coding DNA: TGCAGCGTCCTCCGGAACACCGGGGAGCTGTTTTTT.

On this clone: The same CDR3 also results from other DNA sequences found in this sample. The V call is TRBV4-1, the J call TRBJ1-1; D gene unclear. Germline assignment: CDR1 MGHRA and CDR2 YSYEKL. With 0 bases removed from V and 2 bases from J, the gap between germline ends came to 10 bases. This CDR3 region has 15 residues. The CDR3 sequence: CASSQEGRLNTEAFF. CDR3 DNA: TGCGCCAGCAGCCAAGAGGGCAGGCTTAACACTGAAGCTTTCTTT.

The J gene is TRBJ2-2, the V gene TRBV10-1, with a weak D call TRBD1 (6 bases). This CDR3 contains 15 residues. From germline, CDR1 is WNHNN and CDR2 SYGVQD (reference sequence). Trimming left V 3 bases short and J 1 base short, with 9 bases between. CDR3 in amino acids: CASSETGLNTGELFF. CDR3 DNA sequence: TGCGCCAGCAGTGAAACAGGGTTGAACACCGGGGAGCTGTTTTTT.